The clone carrying this T cell receptor beta chain was counted only a few times. Trimming at V came to 4 bases and at J to 8 bases, leaving 8 bases not matched to a gene. The CDR3 loop spans 14 amino acids. Per germline, CDR1 SGHRS and CDR2 YFSETQ. The data derive from a study of beta chain features in type 1 diabetes. Across the study: The patient and healthy donor groups were comparable for age, gender and cell yields.

Every donor provided one heparinised blood draw, which averaged around 110 mL. Naive, central memory, regulatory and stem cell-like memory cells within the CD4+ compartment were sorted using CD45RO/CCR7/CD25/CD127/CD95/CD27. Each of the sorted populations had a purity greater than 95%. cDNA synthesis used the whole RNA isolate, giving expressed TCRB sequences. Only in-frame clones appear in the TCRdb table, and some are missing; sequencing was by immunoSEQ multiplex PCR. The top ten hold about 0.018% of the sample, which has a few hundred thousand clones, 10% to 15% seen once. Sequencing used naive CD4+ T cells from blood. The J gene is TRBJ2-1, the V gene TRBV5-1; TRBD1 agrees at 8 bases. The sequence was collected from a man between 18 and 29 years old in good health. In nucleotides, the CDR3 is TGCGCCAGCAGCCTTCAGGGGGCGTCGGATGAGCAGTTCTTC. It yields the protein CASSLQGASDEQFF.